The TCR beta chain under discussion was sequenced for a study of identical twins. The V gene's germline CDR1 is SGHTA and CDR2 FQGNSA. V trimming: 6 bases; J trimming: 6 bases; junction bases outside the gene matches: 9. The CDR3 loop spans 16 amino acids. TCRdb independently ran MiXCR on the 5' RACE reads; one entry per CDR3 protein. Altogether hundreds of thousands of distinct CDR3 sequences are present, over 20% being singletons, with the ten largest covering 4% to 5.5%. The data also belong to a second study, concerning T cells expressing NK-cell markers.

The sequence derives from a woman between 18 and 29 years old in good health. This rearrangement joins TRBV7-2 to TRBJ2-7; 15 bases align to TRBD2. The sequencing input was PBMCs. The CDR3: CASSRTSGRVYGEQYF. The DNA for the CDR3 is TGTGCCAGCAGTAGGACTAGCGGGAGGGTTTATGGCGAGCAGTACTTC.